The text below deals with one T cell receptor beta chain. This entry belongs to a study of shared clonotypes between healthy human individuals. Each subset's genomic DNA was split evenly across several immunoSEQ plates. TCRdb's copy holds only in-frame clones and misses some; the assay was immunoSEQ multiplex PCR. The sample carries some 2.4 million clones, 80% to 95% recorded once. The donors were all Caucasian adults (living in Nashville, Tennessee). Trimming took off 4 bases at V and 0 bases at J, with 9 bases between the two ends. This CDR3 has 14 amino acids. Looked up from germline, CDR1 is SQVTM and CDR2 is ANQGSEA.

The TCR comes from a man between 18 and 29 years old in good health. Some clones in this sample may be carry-over from other donors' samples. Sequencing was carried out using naive CD4+ T cells from PBMCs. The subset here: CD45RA+ positively selected. The gene calls are TRBV29-1 and TRBJ2-2; D not resolved. CDR3 residues: CSVAGPANTGELFF. As DNA, the CDR3 is TGCAGCGTTGCTGGGCCTGCGAACACCGGGGAGCTGTTTTTT.